The next 9 T cell receptor beta chains were all read from a single sample in a study of T cell clonality in common variable immunodeficiency. The table came from immunoSEQ multiplex PCR; TCRdb's copy has only in-frame clones and leaves some out. Listed for the sample are some 28,000 clones, none seen a single time. Sample: peripheral blood mononuclear cells. These receptors were obtained from a person aged 18-70 years in good health.

In this sample, this clone is medium-sized (0.01 to 0.1%). Read sequence stops 3 residues before the CDR3 end, and the germline J gene provides the missing end. This chain connects TRBV20-1 to TRBJ2-3, with TRBD2 identical over 12 bases. This CDR3 contains 19 residues. Trimming removed 1 base from V and 1 base from J; junction bases left unmatched: 12. In germline, CDR1 is DFQATT, CDR2 SNEGSKA (reference sequence). The CDR3 here is CSARALAGGVGRRTDTQYF. The sequenced CDR3 bases are TGCAGTGCTAGAGCACTAGCGGGGGGTGTTGGGAGACGCACAGATACG.

Only a few counts were recorded for this clone. The read falls 3 residues short of the CDR3 end, and the missing part is taken from the germline J gene. J is TRBJ2-2 and V is TRBV6-1; D perhaps matches TRBD1 (6 bases). CDR1 and CDR2 (germline): MNHNS, SASEGT. The CDR3 runs to 13 residues. The CDR3 DNA, read in part, is TGTGCCAGCAGTGACACAGGGAATTCACCG. Its translation is CASSDTGNSP. The complete CDR3 protein is CASSDTGNSPLFF.

This clone was seen ten or more times. The observed sequence ends 3 residues before the CDR3 terminus, with the missing tail filled in from the germline J gene. This rearrangement joins TRBV20-1 to TRBJ2-7; weak D call: TRBD1 (7 bases). With 5 bases removed from V and 5 bases from J, the gap between germline ends came to 19 bases. This CDR3 comprises 14 residues. Germline values: CDR1 DFQATT, CDR2 SNEGSKA (reference sequence). Partial CDR3 DNA: TGCAGTGCTCGGGAACAACAGGGGAGGAACGAG. Protein: CSAREQQGRNE. The entire CDR3 reads CSAREQQGRNEQYF.

At least ten counts were recorded for this clone. Coverage ceases 3 residues before the CDR3 finishes, and the germline J gene fills in the end. The chain carries TRBV6-2 or TRBV6-3 and TRBJ2-7; 12 bases match TRBD2. V trimming: 1 base; J trimming: 1 base; junction bases outside the gene matches: 5. Germline CDR1 reads MNHEY; CDR2 reads SVGEGT. CDR3 length equals 17 residues. The CDR3 is CASSYYGLAGFSYEQYF. The CDR3 bases that were read are TGTGCCAGCAGTTACTACGGACTAGCGGGGTTTTCCTACGAG.

About this clone itself: The read finishes 3 residues shy of the CDR3 end, and the germline J gene is used to complete it. The chain carries TRBV18 and TRBJ1-4; 7 nucleotides line up with TRBD1. This CDR3 contains 13 residues. J was trimmed by 5 bases and V by 3 bases; bases with no gene match: 0. In germline, CDR1 is KGHSH, CDR2 LQKENI. CDR3 DNA (partial): TGTGCCAGCTCACCGGGACAGAATGAAAAA. Translation gives CASSPGQNEK. The full CDR3 is CASSPGQNEKLFF.

The sample holds many counts of this clone. The CDR3 is CASSEGQLNEKLFF. CDR3 bases read: TGTGCCAGTAGCGAGGGACAACTAAATGAAAAA. The genes are TRBV19 and TRBJ1-4; D is possibly TRBD1 (6 bases). The read finishes 3 residues shy of the CDR3 end, and the germline J gene is used to complete it. There are 14 residues in the CDR3. Germline lookup yields CDR1 LNHDA and CDR2 SQIVND (reference sequence). V shed 6 bases and J shed 5 bases, with 13 bases lying between them.

This clone has at least ten counts. Read coverage stops 3 residues before the CDR3 terminus; the germline J gene supplies the remainder. This chain links TRBV6-4 with TRBJ2-1; 11 nucleotides line up with TRBD2. CDR1 and CDR2 (germline): MRHNA, SNTAGT. The length of the CDR3 is 15 residues. J gave up 4 bases and V 4 bases, and 3 bases lay outside the gene matches. CDR3 sequence: CASSVSGGEYNEQFF. Incomplete CDR3 DNA: TGTGCCAGCAGTGTTAGCGGGGGGGAATACAATGAG.

As to this clone: The CDR3 end falls 3 residues outside the read, so it is completed with the germline J gene. The gene calls are TRBV20-1 and TRBJ2-5; D possibly corresponds to TRBD1 (6 bases). V lost 2 bases and J 4 bases, leaving 20 bases between the germline ends. Germline V CDR1 and CDR2: DFQATT, SNEGSKA (reference sequence). There are 16 residues in the CDR3. The sequenced CDR3 bases are TGCAGTGCTAGAACCCCAGGGGCCCAGGGGAGAGAGACC. Protein: CSARTPGAQGRET. The entire CDR3 reads CSARTPGAQGRETQYF.

This clone showed up many times. Read coverage stops 3 residues before the CDR3 terminus; the germline J gene supplies the remainder. The rearrangement joins TRBV28 to TRBJ2-6; TRBD1 might be the D (6 bases). There are 18 residues in the CDR3. CDR1 MDHEN and CDR2 SYDVKM come from the germline V gene. Trimming took 4 bases from V and 1 from J, leaving 17 bases between them. CDR3 residues: CASSSIIKTGSGANVLTF. The sequenced CDR3 bases are TGTGCCAGCAGTTCCATAATCAAAACAGGGTCTGGGGCCAACGTC.